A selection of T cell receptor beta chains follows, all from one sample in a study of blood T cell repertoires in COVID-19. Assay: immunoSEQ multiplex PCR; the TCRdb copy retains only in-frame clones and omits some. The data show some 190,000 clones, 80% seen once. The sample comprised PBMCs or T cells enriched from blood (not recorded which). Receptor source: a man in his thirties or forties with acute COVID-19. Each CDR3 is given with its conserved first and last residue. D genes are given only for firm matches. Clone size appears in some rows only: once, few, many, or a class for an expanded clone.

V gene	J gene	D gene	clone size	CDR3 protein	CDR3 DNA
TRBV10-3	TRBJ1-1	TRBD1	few	CAITFGQGNTEAFF	TGTGCCATCACCTTTGGACAGGGAAACACTGAAGCTTTCTTT
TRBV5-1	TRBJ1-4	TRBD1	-	CASSTGTGLEKLFF	TGCGCCAGCAGCACCGGGACAGGGCTCGAAAAACTGTTTTTT
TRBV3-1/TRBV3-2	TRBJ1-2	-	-	CASSQEWQVYGYTF	TGTGCCAGCAGCCAAGAGTGGCAGGTCTATGGCTACACCTTC
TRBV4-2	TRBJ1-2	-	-	CASSQDWAGSGYTF	TGTGCCAGCAGCCAAGATTGGGCCGGGAGTGGCTACACCTTC
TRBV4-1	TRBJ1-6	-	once	CASSQDGTNNSPLHF	TGCGCCAGCAGCCAAGATGGCACAAATAATTCACCCCTCCACTTT
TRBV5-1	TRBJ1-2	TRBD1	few	CASSGTGTGNYGYTF	TGCGCCAGCAGCGGAACCGGGACAGGGAACTATGGCTACACCTTC
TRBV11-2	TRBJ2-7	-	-	CASSLPGSPYEQYF	TGTGCCAGCAGCTTACCGGGGTCCCCCTACGAGCAGTACTTC
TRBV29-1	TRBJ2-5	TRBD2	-	CSVDGTSGGAGETQYF	TGCAGCGTTGATGGTACTAGCGGGGGGGCCGGAGAGACCCAGTACTTC
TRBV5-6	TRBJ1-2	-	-	CASSFQANYGYTF	TGTGCCAGCAGCTTCCAGGCTAACTATGGCTACACCTTC
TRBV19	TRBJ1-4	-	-	CASSPRGYYEKLFF	TGTGCCAGTAGTCCGCGGGGGTACTATGAAAAACTGTTTTTT
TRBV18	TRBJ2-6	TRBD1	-	CASSPQGQGTGANVLTF	TGTGCCAGCTCACCACAAGGACAGGGGACCGGGGCCAACGTCCTGACTTTC
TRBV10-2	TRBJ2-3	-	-	CASSGAVTQYF	TGCGCCAGCAGTGGGGCTGTTACGCAGTATTTT
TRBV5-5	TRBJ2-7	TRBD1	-	CASTWGQGAYEQYF	TGTGCCAGCACCTGGGGACAGGGGGCCTACGAGCAGTACTTC
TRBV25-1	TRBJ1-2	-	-	CASSEGQGAGYTF	TGTGCCAGCAGTGAGGGGCAGGGTGCTGGCTACACCTTC
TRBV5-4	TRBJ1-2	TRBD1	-	CASSLEGAGYGYTF	TGTGCCAGCAGCTTGGAGGGGGCGGGCTATGGCTACACCTTC
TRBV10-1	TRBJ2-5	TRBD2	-	CASSEIRGGTQYF	TGCGCCAGCAGTGAGATCCGGGGGGGGACCCAGTACTTC
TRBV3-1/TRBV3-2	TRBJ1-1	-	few	CASSQGVAEAFF	TGTGCCAGCAGCCAGGGAGTGGCTGAAGCTTTCTTT
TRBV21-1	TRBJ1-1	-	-	CASSKGVNRDRGLVTEAFF	TGTGCCAGCAGCAAAGGGGTCAACCGGGACAGGGGGCTTGTCACTGAAGCTTTCTTT
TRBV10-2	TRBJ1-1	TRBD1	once	CASRRTDYRGPDEAFF	TGCGCCAGCAGGCGTACCGATTACAGGGGGCCAGATGAAGCTTTCTTT
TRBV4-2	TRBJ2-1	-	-	CASSQVALLEAEQFF	TGTGCCAGCAGCCAAGTCGCCCTTTTGGAGGCTGAGCAGTTCTTC
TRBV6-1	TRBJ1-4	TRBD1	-	CASSDGTGGEKLFF	TGTGCCAGCAGTGACGGGACAGGGGGAGAAAAACTGTTTTTT
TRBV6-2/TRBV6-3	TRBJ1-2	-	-	CAISYWENYGYTF	TGTGCCATCAGTTACTGGGAGAACTATGGCTACACCTTC
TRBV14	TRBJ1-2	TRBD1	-	CASSRRTGGGGYTF	TGTGCCAGCAGCCGCAGGACAGGGGGAGGGGGCTACACCTTC
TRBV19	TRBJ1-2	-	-	CASTLQGIGQRGYTF	TGTGCCAGTACCCTTCAGGGGATTGGACAGAGGGGCTACACCTTC
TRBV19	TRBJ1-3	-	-	CASIRSGFGNTIYF	TGTGCCAGTATCCGCTCGGGTTTCGGAAACACCATATATTTT
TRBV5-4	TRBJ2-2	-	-	CASSNGGRSSPNTGELFF	TGTGCCAGCAGTAACGGGGGGCGTAGTTCCCCGAACACCGGGGAGCTGTTTTTT
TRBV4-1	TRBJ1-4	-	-	CASSQEGVYGTTAF	TGCGCCAGCAGCCAAGAGGGTGTCTACGGGACAACGGCCTTT
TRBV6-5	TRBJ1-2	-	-	CASILQGSGYTF	TGTGCCAGCATTCTACAGGGATCTGGCTACACCTTC
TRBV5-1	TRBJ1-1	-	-	CASSLGGGSTEAFF	TGCGCCAGCAGCTTGGGGGGCGGAAGCACTGAAGCTTTCTTT
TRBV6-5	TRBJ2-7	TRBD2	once	CASSMTSASSYEQYF	TGTGCCAGCAGCATGACTAGCGCGAGCTCCTACGAGCAGTACTTC
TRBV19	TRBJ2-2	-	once	CASRLEAPANTGELFF	TGTGCCAGTAGGTTGGAGGCGCCGGCGAACACCGGGGAGCTGTTTTTT
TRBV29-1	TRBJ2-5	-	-	CSGTKQGETQYF	TGCAGCGGAACTAAGCAAGGAGAGACCCAGTACTTC
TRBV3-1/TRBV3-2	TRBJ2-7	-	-	CASSQEQASYEQYF	TGTGCCAGCAGCCAAGAGCAGGCTTCCTACGAGCAGTACTTC
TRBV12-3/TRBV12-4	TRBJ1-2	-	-	CASSLGQGSGYTF	TGTGCCAGCAGTTTAGGCCAGGGCTCTGGCTACACCTTC
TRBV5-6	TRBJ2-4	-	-	CASSLNAPLRGLAKNIQYF	TGTGCCAGCAGCTTGAACGCGCCCCTGCGAGGACTAGCCAAAAACATTCAGTACTTC
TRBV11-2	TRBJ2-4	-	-	CASSLISGMKAKNIQYF	TGTGCCAGCAGCTTAATTTCAGGGATGAAGGCCAAAAACATTCAGTACTTC
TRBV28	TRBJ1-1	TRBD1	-	CAAGTGVWSTEAFF	TGTGCCGCCGGCACAGGGGTTTGGAGCACTGAAGCTTTCTTT
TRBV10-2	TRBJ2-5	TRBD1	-	CASKQGAGLETQYF	TGCGCCAGCAAACAGGGGGCAGGTTTAGAGACCCAGTACTTC
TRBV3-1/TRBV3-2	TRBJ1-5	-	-	CASSPTRGNQPQHF	TGTGCCAGCAGCCCGACCCGGGGCAATCAGCCCCAGCATTTT
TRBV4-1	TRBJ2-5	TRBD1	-	CASSQPTQGGTQYF	TGCGCCAGCAGCCAACCCACACAGGGGGGGACCCAGTACTTC
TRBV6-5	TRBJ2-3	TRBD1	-	CASRTGQGGTDTQYF	TGTGCCAGCAGGACGGGACAGGGTGGAACAGATACGCAGTATTTT
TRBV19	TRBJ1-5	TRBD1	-	CASSRDRVKPQHF	TGTGCCAGTAGCCGGGACAGGGTGAAGCCCCAGCATTTT
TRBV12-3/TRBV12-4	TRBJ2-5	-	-	CASTPGLAETQYF	TGTGCCAGCACCCCAGGGCTGGCCGAGACCCAGTACTTC
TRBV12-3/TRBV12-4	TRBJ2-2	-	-	CASSSHGTGELFF	TGTGCCAGCAGTTCCCACGGTACCGGGGAGCTGTTTTTT
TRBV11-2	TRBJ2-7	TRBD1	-	CASSFSGTGGFYEQYF	TGTGCCAGCAGCTTTTCCGGGACAGGGGGCTTTTACGAGCAGTACTTC
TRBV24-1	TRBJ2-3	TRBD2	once	CATSDSGLAGPTDTQYF	TGTGCCACCAGTGACTCGGGACTAGCGGGGCCCACAGATACGCAGTATTTT
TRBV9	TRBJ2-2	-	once	CASSVTVGANTGELFF	TGTGCCAGCAGCGTAACGGTAGGGGCGAACACCGGGGAGCTGTTTTTT
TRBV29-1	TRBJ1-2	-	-	CSGRTESLYGYTF	TGCAGCGGGAGGACCGAGTCTTTATATGGCTACACCTTC
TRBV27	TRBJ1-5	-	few	CASSFGSQPQHF	TGTGCCAGCAGTTTTGGGAGTCAGCCCCAGCATTTT
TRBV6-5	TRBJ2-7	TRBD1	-	CASTSQRDSTYEQYF	TGTGCCAGCACTTCCCAAAGGGACAGTACCTACGAGCAGTACTTC
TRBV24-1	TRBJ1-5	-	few	CATSRGSNQPQHF	TGTGCCACCAGTCGAGGTAGCAATCAGCCCCAGCATTTT
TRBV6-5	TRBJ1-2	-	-	CASTPGRGYTF	TGTGCCAGCACCCCGGGAAGAGGCTACACCTTC
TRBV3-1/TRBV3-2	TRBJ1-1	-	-	CASSQTGLRGSEAFF	TGTGCCAGCAGCCAAACCGGACTCCGAGGCTCTGAAGCTTTCTTT
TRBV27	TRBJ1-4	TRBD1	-	CASSWTGEKLFF	TGTGCCAGCAGTTGGACAGGTGAAAAACTGTTTTTT
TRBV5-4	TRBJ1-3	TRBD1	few	CASSPGTARNTIYF	TGTGCCAGCAGCCCCGGGACAGCGAGAAACACCATATATTTT